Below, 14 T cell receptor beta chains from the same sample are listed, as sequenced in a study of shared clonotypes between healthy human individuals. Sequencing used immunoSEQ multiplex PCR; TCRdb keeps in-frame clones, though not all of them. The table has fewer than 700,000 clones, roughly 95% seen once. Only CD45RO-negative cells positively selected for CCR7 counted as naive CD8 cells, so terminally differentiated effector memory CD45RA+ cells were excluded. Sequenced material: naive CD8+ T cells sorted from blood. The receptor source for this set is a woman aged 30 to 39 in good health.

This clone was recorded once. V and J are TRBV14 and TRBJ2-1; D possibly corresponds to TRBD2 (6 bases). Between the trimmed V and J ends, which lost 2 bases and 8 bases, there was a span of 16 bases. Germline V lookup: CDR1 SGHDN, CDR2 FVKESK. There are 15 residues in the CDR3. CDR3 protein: CASSQLRGKSDEQFF. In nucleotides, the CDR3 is TGTGCCAGCAGCCAACTCCGGGGGAAGAGCGATGAGCAGTTCTTC.

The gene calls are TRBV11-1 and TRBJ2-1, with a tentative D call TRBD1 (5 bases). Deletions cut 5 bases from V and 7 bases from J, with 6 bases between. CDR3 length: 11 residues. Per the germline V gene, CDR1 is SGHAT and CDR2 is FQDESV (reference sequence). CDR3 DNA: TGTGCCAGCAGCCGGACAAATGAGCAGTTCTTC. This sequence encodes CASSRTNEQFF.

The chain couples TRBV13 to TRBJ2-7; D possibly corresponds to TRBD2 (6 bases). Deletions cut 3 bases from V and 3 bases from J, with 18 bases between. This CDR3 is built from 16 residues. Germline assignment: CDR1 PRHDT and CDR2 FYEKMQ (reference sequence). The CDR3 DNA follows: TGTGCCAGCAGCTTGACCTCCACTAGCAGATTCTACGAGCAGTACTTC. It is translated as CASSLTSTSRFYEQYF.

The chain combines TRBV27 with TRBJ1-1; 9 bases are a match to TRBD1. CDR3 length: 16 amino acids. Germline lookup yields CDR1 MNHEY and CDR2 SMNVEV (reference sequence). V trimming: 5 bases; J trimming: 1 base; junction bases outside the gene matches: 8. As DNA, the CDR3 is TGTGCCAGCAGTGATTCCCAGACAGGGGGGAACACTGAAGCTTTCTTT. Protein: CASSDSQTGGNTEAFF.

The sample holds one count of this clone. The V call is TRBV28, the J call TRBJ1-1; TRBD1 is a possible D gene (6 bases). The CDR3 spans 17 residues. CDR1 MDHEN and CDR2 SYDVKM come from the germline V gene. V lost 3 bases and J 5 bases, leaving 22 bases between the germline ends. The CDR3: CASSFDGQGLSETEAFF. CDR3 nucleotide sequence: TGTGCCAGCAGTTTTGATGGGCAGGGGTTAAGTGAGACTGAAGCTTTCTTT.

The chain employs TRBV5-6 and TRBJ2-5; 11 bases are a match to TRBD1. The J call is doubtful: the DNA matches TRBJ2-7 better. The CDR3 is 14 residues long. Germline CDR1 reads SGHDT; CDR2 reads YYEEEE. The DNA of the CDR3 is TGTGCCAGCAGGGGACAGGGGGTTCTAATCGAGCAGTACTTC. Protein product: CASRGQGVLIEQYF.

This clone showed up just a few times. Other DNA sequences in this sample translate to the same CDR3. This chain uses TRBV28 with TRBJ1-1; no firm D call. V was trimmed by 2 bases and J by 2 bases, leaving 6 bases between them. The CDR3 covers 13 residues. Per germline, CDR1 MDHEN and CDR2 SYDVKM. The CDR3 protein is CASSLGRNTEAFF. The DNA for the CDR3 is TGTGCCAGCAGTTTAGGTCGAAACACTGAAGCTTTCTTT.

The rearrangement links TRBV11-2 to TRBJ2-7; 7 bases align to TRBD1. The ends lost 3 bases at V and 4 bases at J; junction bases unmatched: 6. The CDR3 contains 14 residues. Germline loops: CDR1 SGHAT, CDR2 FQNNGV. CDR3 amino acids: CASSFLGQRYEQYF. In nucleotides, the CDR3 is TGTGCCAGCAGCTTTCTGGGACAGAGATACGAGCAGTACTTC.

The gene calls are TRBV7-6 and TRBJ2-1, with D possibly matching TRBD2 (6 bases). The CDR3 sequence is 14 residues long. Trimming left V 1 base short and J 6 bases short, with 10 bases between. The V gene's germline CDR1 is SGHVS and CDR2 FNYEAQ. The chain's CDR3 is CASSLGGNPNEQFF. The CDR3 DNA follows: TGTGCCAGCAGCTTAGGCGGGAACCCCAATGAGCAGTTCTTC.

The CDR3 loop is CASNGGSSSTKPTDTQYF. In nucleotides, the CDR3 is TGTGCCAGCAATGGCGGGAGTTCATCCACTAAACCCACAGATACGCAGTATTTT. This sequence joins TRBV2 and TRBJ2-3; TRBD2 matches 7 bases. Germline V gene lookup returns CDR1 SNHLY and CDR2 FYNNEI. The CDR3 is made up of 18 amino acids. Germline trimming cut 7 bases from V and 2 bases from J; bases unmatched to any gene: 18.

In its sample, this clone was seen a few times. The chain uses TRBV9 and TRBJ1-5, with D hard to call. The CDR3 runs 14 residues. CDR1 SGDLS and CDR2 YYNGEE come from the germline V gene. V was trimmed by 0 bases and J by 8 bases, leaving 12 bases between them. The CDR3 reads CASSVGGSGEPQHF. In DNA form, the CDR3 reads TGTGCCAGCAGCGTAGGAGGCAGCGGGGAGCCCCAGCATTTT.

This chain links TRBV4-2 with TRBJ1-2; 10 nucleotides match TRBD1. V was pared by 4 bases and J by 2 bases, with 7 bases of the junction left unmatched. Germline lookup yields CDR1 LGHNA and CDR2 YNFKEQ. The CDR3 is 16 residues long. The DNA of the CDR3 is TGTGCCAGCAGCCCCCAAGGGACAGGGGCGAACTATGGCTACACCTTC. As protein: CASSPQGTGANYGYTF.

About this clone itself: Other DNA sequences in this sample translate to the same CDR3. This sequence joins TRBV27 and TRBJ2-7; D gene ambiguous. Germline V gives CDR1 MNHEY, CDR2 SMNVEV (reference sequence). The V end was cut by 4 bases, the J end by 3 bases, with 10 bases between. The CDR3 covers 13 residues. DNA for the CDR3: TGTGCCAGCAGTTCCGGATTGCACTACGAGCAGTACTTC. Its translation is CASSSGLHYEQYF.

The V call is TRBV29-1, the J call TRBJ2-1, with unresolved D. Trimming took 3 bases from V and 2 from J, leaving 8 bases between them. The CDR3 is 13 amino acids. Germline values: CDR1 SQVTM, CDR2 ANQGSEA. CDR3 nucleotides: TGCAGCGTTGACATACGGGCCTACAATGAGCAGTTCTTC. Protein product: CSVDIRAYNEQFF.